Each of the 11 T cell receptor beta chains below was sequenced from the same sample in a study of CD8 T cells in ankylosing spondylitis. TCRdb re-called the 5' RACE reads through MiXCR, storing one row per CDR3 protein. This sample has 300,000 to 350,000 distinct CDR3 sequences, with 20% found just once. The sample taken for sequencing was blood, either unsorted or a sorted T cell fraction (not recorded which). The source is a female donor with ankylosing spondylitis or in good health (not recorded which).

The chain employs TRBV12-2 and TRBJ2-1; TRBD2 was called by the table and not checked on the DNA. TRBV12-2 is annotated as a pseudogene. The CDR3 contains 18 residues. CDR3 DNA sequence: TGTGCAAGTCGCCTGTACCCCCTCGGCGGACTAGCTACGAATGAGCAGTTCTTC. This translates into CASRLYPLGGLATNEQFF.

This clonotype was counted between two and nine times. The chain links TRBV12-3 or TRBV12-4 to TRBJ2-1; 15 nucleotides agree with TRBD2. The ends lost 4 bases at V and 1 base at J; junction bases unmatched: 5. There are 18 residues in the CDR3. This CDR3 reads CASSSGTSGRKSYNEQFF. CDR3 nucleotides: TGTGCCAGCAGTTCCGGGACTAGCGGGAGGAAGTCCTACAATGAGCAGTTCTTC.

This clonotype was counted many times. The chain couples TRBV6-2 or TRBV6-3 to TRBJ1-2, with D possibly being TRBD1 (5 bases). V lost 8 bases to trimming and J lost 12 bases, with 16 bases between them. Germline lookup yields CDR1 MNHEY and CDR2 SVGEGT. The CDR3 has 11 amino acids. The CDR3 sequence is CASGKKGVDTF. CDR3 coding DNA: TGTGCCAGCGGCAAGAAAGGGGTGGACACCTTC.

This clonotype showed up just a few times. The chain joins TRBV5-1 to TRBJ2-5, with 12 bases aligning to TRBD2. Trimming at V came to 6 bases and at J to 4 bases, leaving 7 bases not matched to a gene. The CDR3 totals 15 residues. Germline V lookup: CDR1 SGHRS, CDR2 YFSETQ. For the CDR3, the DNA is TGCGCCAGCAACAGACTAGCGGGAGAGAGAGAGACCCAGTACTTC. Translated, it gives CASNRLAGERETQYF.

The rearrangement uses TRBV29-1 and TRBJ2-7; tentative D call: TRBD2 (5 bases). This CDR3 spans 11 amino acids. V lost 5 bases and J lost 4, with 9 bases in between. Germline V lookup: CDR1 SQVTM, CDR2 ANQGSEA. The CDR3 loop is CSVPGFYEQYF. CDR3 DNA: TGCAGCGTTCCGGGATTTTACGAGCAGTACTTC.

This clonotype has only a few counts. This sequence joins TRBV6-1 and TRBJ1-5; TRBD1 aligns across 7 bases. In germline, CDR1 is MNHNS, CDR2 SASEGT. The CDR3 sequence is 13 residues long. V shed 6 bases, J shed 5 bases, and the junction held 4 bases outside the gene matches. CDR3 in DNA: TGTGCCAGCAGCCCCGACAGGGATCAGCCCCAGCATTTT. This gives the protein CASSPDRDQPQHF.

This clonotype showed up just a few times. The CDR3 DNA is TGTGCCAGCAGCTTAGGTCAGGGAGACACTGAAGCTTTCTTT. It is translated as CASSLGQGDTEAFF. The chain employs TRBV11-2 and TRBJ1-1; possible D gene TRBD1, 5 bases. Germline V gives CDR1 SGHAT, CDR2 FQNNGV. CDR3 length: 14 amino acids. V dropped 1 base and J dropped 3 bases, with 9 bases sitting between them.

J is TRBJ2-5 and V is TRBV6-5; 7 positions match TRBD2. With V trimmed by 0 bases and J by 9 bases, 4 bases remained unmatched. The germline V gene has CDR1 MNHEY and CDR2 SVGAGI. This CDR3 is 13 amino acids long. The CDR3 DNA reads TGTGCCAGCAGTTACTCTCGGGGGGAGGCCCAGTACTTC. This sequence encodes CASSYSRGEAQYF.

This clonotype was found a few times. The chain links TRBV9 to TRBJ2-1; D perhaps matches TRBD2 (7 bases). Germline loops: CDR1 SGDLS, CDR2 YYNGEE. CDR3 length: 15 residues. Trimming left V 0 bases short and J 6 bases short, with 13 bases between. CDR3 sequence reads: CASSVVGGGLNEQFF. In nucleotides, the CDR3 is TGTGCCAGCAGCGTAGTAGGGGGAGGGCTCAATGAGCAGTTCTTC.

J is TRBJ2-1 and V is TRBV10-3, with D perhaps matching TRBD2 (5 bases). The CDR3 consists of 12 residues. The germline V gene has CDR1 ENHRY and CDR2 SYGVKD. V was pared by 2 bases and J by 13 bases, with 12 bases between. The CDR3 loop reads CAISEDAGLQFF. CDR3 nucleotide sequence: TGTGCCATCAGTGAGGACGCGGGTCTTCAGTTCTTC.

In this sample, this clonotype turned up a few times. The J gene is TRBJ1-6, the V gene TRBV12-3 or TRBV12-4; D is undetermined. The CDR3 totals 15 residues. V dropped 3 bases and J dropped 5 bases, with 11 bases sitting between them. In DNA, the CDR3 is TGTGCCAGCAGTTTGTCCAGCACAAATAATTCACCCCTCCACTTT. Translating it yields CASSLSSTNNSPLHF.